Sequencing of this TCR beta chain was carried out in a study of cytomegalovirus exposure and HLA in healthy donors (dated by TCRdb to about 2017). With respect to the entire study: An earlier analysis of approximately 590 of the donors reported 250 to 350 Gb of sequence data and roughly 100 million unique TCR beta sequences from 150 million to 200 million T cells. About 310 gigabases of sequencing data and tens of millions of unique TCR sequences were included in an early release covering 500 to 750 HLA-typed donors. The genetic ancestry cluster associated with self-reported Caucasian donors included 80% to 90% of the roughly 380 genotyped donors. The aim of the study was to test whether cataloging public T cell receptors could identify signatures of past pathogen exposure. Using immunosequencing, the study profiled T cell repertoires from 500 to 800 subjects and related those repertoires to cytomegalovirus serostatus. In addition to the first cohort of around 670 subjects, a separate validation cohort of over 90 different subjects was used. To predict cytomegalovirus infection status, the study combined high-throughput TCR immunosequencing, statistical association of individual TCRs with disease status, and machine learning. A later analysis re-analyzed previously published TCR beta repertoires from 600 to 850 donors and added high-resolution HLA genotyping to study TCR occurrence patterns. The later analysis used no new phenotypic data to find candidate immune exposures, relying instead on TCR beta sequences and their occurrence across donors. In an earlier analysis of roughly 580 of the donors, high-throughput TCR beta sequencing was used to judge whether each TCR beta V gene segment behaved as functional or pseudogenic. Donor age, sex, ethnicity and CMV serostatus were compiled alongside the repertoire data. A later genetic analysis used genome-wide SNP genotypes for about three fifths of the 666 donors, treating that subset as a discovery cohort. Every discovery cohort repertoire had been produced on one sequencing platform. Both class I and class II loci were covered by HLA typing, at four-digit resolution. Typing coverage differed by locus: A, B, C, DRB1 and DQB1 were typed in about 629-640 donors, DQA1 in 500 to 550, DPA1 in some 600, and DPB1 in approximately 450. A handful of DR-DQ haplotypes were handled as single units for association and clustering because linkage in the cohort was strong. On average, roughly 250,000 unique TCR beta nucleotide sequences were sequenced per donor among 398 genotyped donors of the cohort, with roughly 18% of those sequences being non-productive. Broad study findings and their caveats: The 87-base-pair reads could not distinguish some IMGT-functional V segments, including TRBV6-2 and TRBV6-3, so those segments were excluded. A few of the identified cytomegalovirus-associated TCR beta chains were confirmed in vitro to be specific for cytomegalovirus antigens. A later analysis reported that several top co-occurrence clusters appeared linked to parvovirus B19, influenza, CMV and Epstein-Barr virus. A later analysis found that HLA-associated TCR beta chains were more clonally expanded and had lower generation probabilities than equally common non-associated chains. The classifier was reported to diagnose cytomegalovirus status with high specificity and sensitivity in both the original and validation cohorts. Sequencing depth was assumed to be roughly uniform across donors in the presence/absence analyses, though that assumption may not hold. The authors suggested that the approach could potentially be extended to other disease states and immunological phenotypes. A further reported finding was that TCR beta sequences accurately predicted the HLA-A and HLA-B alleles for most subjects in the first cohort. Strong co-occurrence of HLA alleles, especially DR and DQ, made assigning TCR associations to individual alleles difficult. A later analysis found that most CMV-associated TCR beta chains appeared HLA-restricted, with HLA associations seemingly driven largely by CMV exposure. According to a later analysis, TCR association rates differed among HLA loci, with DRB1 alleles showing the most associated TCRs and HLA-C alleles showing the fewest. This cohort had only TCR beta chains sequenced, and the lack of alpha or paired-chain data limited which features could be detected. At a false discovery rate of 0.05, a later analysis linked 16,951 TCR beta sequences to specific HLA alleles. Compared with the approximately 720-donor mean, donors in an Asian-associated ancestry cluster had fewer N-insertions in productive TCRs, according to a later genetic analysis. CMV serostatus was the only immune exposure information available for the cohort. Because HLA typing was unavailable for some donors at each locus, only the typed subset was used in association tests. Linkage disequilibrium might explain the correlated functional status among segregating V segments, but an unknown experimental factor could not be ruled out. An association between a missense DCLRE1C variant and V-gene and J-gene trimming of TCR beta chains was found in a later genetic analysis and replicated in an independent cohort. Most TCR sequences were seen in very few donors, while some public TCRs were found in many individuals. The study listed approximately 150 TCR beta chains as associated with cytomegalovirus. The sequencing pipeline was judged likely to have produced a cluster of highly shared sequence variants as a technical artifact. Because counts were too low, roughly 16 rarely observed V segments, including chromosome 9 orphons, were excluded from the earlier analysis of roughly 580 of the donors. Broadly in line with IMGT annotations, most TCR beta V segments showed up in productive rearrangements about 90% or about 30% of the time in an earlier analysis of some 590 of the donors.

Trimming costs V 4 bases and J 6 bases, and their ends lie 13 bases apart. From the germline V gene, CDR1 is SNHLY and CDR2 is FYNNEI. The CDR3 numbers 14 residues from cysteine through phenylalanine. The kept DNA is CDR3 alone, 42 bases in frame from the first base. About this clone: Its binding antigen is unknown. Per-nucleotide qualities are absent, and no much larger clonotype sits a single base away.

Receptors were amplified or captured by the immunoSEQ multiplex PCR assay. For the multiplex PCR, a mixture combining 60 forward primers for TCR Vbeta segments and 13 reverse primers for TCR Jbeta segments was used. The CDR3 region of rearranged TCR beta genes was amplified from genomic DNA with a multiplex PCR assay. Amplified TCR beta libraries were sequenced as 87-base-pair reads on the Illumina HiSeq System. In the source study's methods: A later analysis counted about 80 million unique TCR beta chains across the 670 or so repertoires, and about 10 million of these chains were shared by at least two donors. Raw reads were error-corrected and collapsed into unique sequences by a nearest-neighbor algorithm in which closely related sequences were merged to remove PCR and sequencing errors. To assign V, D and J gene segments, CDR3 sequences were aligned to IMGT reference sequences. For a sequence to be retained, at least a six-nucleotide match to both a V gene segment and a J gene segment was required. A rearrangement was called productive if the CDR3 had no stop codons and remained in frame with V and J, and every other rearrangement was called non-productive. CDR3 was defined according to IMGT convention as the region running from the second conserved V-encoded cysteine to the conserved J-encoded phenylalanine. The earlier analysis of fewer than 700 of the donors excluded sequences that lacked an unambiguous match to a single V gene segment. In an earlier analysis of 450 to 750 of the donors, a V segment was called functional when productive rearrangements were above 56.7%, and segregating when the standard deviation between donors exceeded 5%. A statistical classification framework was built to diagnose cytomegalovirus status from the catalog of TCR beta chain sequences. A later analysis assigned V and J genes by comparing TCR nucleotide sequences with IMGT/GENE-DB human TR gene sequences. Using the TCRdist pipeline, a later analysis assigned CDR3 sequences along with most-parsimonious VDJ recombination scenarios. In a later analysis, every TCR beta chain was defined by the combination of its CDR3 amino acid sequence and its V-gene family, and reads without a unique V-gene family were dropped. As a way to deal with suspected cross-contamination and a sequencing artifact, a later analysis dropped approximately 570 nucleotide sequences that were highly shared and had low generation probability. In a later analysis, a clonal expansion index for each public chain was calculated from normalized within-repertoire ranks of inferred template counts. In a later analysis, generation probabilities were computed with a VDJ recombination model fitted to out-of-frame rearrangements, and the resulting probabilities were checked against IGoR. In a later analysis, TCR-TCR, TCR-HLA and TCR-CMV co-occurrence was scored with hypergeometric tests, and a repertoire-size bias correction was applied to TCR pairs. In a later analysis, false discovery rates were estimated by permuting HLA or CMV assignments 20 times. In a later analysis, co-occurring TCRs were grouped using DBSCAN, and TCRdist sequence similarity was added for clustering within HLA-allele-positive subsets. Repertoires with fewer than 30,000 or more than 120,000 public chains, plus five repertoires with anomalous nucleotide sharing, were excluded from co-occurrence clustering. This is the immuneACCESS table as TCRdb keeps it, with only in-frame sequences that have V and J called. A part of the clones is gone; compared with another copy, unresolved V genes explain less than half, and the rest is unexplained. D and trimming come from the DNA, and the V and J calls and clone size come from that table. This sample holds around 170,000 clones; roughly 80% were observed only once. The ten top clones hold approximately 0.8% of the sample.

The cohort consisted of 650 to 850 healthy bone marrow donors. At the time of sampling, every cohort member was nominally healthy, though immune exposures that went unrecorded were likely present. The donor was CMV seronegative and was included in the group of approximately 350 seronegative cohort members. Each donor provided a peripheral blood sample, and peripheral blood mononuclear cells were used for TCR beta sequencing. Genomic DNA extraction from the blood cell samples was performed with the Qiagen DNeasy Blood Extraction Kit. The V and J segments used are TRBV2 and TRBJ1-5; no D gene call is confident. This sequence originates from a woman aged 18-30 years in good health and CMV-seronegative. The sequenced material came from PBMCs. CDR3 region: CASSGDSARQPQHF. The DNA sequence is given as TGTGCCAGCAGTGGCGACTCCGCCCGTCAGCCCCAGCATTTT.